This is a list of T cell receptor beta chains from one sample in a study of beta chain features in type 1 diabetes. Method: immunoSEQ multiplex PCR; TCRdb's copy keeps in-frame clones and lacks some. The sample yields about 150,000 clones, approximately 12% seen once. The sample consisted of central memory CD4+ T cells from blood. The receptors derive from a man aged 18 to 29 in good health. Each CDR3 is given without its conserved first and last residue.

TRBV7-9 | ASSLWTSGSTDTQY
TRBV7-9 | ASSVAGGETQY
TRBV28 | ASSFLSGRYSEQY
TRBV29-1 | SVEDIGKSYGYT
TRBV6-5 | ASSLQGTNTEAF
TRBV9 | ASSARGGLGTDTQY
TRBV19 | ASHTGGGQGEETQY
TRBV7-2 | ASSLNPYREETQY
TRBV7-9 | ASSTGGRDTEAF
TRBV25-1 | ASSANLAGGPREQY
TRBV28 | ASSLGNYGYT
TRBV6-5 | ASSSPGRGETQY
TRBV18 | ASSPTTAQADNSPLH
TRBV9 | ASSDDRGLGTDTQY
TRBV29-1 | SVMGQVNTEAF
TRBV15 | ATSPQAGSTDTQY
TRBV7-2 | ASPGSGANVLT
TRBV7-2 | ASSPKREAYNEQF
TRBV28 | ASTYSGGATDTQY
TRBV9 | ASRVFSYGYT
TRBV28 | ASVGAGGRADNEQF
TRBV7-9 | ASCQRDTEAF
TRBV7-3 | ASSLTASGSGADTQY
TRBV7-2 | ASSLGGQETQY
TRBV5-1 | ASSLQALSEQY
TRBV15 | ATTPTWEHYGYT
TRBV2 | ASSVRYEQY
TRBV9 | ASSSKGSSTGELF